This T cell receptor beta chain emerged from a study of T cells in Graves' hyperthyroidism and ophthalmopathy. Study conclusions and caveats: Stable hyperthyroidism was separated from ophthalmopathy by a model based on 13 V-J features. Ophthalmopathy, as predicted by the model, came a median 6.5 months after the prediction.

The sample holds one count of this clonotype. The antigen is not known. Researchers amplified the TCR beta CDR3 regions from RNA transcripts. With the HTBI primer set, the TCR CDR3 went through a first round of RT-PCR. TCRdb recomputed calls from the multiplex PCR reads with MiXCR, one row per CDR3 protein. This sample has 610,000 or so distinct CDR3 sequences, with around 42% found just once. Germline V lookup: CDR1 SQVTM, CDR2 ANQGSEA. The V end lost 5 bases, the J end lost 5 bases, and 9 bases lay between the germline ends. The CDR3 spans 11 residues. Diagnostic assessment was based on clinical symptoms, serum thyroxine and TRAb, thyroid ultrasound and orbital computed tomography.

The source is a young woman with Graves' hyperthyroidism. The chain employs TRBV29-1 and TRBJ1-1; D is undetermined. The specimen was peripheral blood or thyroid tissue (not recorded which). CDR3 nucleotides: TGCAGCGTTTCAGCAAGGACTGAAGCTTTCTTT. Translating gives CSVSARTEAFF. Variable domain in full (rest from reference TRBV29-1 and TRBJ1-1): SAVISQKPSRDICQRGTSLTIQCQVDSQVTMMFWYRQQPGQSLTLIATANQGSEATYESGFVIDKFPISRPNLTFSTLTVSNMSPEDSSIYLCSVSARTEAFFGQGTRLTVV.